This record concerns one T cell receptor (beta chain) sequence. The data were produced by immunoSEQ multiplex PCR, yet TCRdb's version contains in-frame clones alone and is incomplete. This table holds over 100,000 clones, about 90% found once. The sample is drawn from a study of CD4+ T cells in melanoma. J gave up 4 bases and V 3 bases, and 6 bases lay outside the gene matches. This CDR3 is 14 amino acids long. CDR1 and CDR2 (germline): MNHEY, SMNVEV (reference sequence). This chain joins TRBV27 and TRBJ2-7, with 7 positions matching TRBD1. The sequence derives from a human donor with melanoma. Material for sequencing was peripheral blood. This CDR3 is CASSFSGQIYEQYF. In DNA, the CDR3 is TGTGCCAGCAGTTTCTCGGGACAGATTTACGAGCAGTACTTC.